This T cell receptor (beta chain) was captured in a study of OX40 agonist ivuxolimab in advanced cancers. Overall study: Given to patients was ivuxolimab, an agonistic anti-OX40 (CD134) antibody. Whole-study results and caveats: In a subset of nonresponders, normalized T-cell clonal expansion was also low. By week 6 at 0.1 to 3.0 mg/kg, blood CD4+ and CD8+ T cells had expanded clonally.

Trimming took off 2 bases at V and 6 bases at J, with 8 bases between the two ends. The CDR3 is 12 amino acids. In germline, CDR1 is KGHSH, CDR2 LQKENI. TCRdb's table, derived via immunoSEQ multiplex PCR, lists solely in-frame clones and lacks some. The profile shows about 40,000 clones, 85% of them singletons. In regard to this clone: As yet, its antigen is unknown.

This clonotype was obtained from an adult with an advanced solid tumor such as melanoma, head and neck, liver or kidney cancer. The source was CD4+ or CD8+ T cells sorted from blood, collected in a trial of the OX40 agonist ivuxolimab. The V gene is TRBV18, the J gene TRBJ2-7; D gene unclear. In nucleotides, the CDR3 is TGTGCCAGCTCACCAGGTAGCACCGAGCAGTACTTC. It encodes CASSPGSTEQYF.